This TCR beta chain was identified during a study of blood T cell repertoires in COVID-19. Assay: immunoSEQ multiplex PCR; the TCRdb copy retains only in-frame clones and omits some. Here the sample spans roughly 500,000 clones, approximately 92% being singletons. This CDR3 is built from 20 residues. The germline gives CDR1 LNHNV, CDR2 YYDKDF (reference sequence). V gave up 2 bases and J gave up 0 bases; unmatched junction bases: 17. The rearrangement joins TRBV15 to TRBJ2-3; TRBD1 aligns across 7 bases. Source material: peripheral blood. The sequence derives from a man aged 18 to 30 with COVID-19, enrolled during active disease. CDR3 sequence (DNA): TGTGCCACCAGCAGAACCGGGACAGTCGCTTTTGGGGCTAGCACAGATACGCAGTATTTT. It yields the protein CATSRTGTVAFGASTDTQYF.